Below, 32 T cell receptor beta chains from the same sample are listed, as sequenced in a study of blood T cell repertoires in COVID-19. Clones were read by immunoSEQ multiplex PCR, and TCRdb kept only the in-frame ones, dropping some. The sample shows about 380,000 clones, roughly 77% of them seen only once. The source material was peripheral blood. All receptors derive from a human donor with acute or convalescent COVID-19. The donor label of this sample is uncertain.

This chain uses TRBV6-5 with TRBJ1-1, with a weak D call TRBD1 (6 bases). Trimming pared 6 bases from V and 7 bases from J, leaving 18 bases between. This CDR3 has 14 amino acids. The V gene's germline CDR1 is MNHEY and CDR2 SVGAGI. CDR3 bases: TGTGCCAGCAGAACCGATGGGGGCCTGGGTGAAGCTTTCTTT. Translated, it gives CASRTDGGLGEAFF.

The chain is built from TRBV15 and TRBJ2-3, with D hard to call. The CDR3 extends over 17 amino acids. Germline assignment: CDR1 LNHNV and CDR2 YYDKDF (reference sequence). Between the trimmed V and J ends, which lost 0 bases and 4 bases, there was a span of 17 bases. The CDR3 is CATSRDLPRLDADTQYF. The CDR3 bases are TGTGCCACCAGCAGAGATCTCCCTAGATTGGATGCAGATACGCAGTATTTT. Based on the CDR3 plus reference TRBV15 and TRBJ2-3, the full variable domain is DAMVIQNPRYQVTQFGKPVTLSCSQTLNHNVMYWYQQKSSQAPKLLFHYYDKDFNNEADTPDNFQSRRPNTSFCFLDIRSPGLGDTAMYLCATSRDLPRLDADTQYFGPGTRLTVL.

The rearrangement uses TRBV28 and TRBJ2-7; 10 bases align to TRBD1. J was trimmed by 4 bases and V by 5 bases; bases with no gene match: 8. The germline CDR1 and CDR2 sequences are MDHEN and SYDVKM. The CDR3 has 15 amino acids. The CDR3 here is CASSAPDRGRYEQYF. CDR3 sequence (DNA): TGTGCCAGCAGTGCCCCCGACAGGGGGCGATACGAGCAGTACTTC. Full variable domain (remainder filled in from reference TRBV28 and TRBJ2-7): DVKVTQSSRYLVKRTGEKVFLECVQDMDHENMFWYRQDPGLGLRLIYFSYDVKMKEKGDIPEGYSVSREKKERFSLILESASTNQTSMYLCASSAPDRGRYEQYFGPGTRLTVT.

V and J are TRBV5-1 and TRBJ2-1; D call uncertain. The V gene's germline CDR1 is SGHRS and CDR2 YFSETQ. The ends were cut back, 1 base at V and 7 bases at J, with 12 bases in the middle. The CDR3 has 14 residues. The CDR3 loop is CASSLLRSRNEQFF. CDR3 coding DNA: TGCGCCAGCAGCTTGTTGCGGTCGAGGAATGAGCAGTTCTTC.

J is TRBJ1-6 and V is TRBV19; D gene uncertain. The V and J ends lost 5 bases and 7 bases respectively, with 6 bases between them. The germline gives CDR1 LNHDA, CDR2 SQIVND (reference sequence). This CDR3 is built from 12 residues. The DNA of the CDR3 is TGTGCCAGTAGTTTTGGCAATTCACCCCTCCACTTT. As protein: CASSFGNSPLHF.

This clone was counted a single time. The chain's CDR3 is CASSDRIYGYTF. The CDR3, as DNA: TGTGCCAGCAGTGACAGGATCTATGGCTACACCTTC. V is TRBV6-1 and J is TRBJ1-2; D is ambiguous. This CDR3 is 12 amino acids long. V was shortened by 3 bases and J by 4 bases, with 6 bases between the two germline ends. Germline CDR1 is MNHNS and CDR2 is SASEGT.

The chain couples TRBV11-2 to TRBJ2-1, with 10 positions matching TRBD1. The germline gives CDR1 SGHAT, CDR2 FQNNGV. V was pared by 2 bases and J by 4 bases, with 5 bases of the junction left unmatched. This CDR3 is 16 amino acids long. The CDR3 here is CASSLMGQGTYNEQFF. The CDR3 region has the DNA TGTGCCAGCAGCTTAATGGGACAGGGGACGTACAATGAGCAGTTCTTC.

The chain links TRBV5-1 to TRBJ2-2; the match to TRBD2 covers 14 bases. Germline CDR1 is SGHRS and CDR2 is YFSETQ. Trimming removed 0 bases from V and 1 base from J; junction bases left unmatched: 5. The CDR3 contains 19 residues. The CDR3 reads CASSLGGTSGSRNTGELFF. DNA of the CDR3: TGCGCCAGCAGCTTGGGAGGGACTAGCGGGAGTCGGAACACCGGGGAGCTGTTTTTT.

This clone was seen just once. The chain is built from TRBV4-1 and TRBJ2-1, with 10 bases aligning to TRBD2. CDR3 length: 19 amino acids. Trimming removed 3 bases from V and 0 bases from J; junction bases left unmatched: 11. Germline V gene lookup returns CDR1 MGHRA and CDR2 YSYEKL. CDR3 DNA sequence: TGCGCCAGCAGCCATGGACTAGCGGCCCTTCGAAGCTCCTACAATGAGCAGTTCTTC. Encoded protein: CASSHGLAALRSSYNEQFF.

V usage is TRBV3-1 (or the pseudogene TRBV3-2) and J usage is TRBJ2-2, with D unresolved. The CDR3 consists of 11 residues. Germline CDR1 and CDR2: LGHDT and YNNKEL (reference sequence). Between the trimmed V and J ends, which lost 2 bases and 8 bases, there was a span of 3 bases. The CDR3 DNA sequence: TGTGCCAGCAGCCAACTAGGGGAGCTGTTTTTT. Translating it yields CASSQLGELFF.

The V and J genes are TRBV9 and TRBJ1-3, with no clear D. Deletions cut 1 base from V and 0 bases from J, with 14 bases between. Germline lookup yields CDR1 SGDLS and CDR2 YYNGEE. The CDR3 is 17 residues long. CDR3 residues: CASSVTPSGSSGNTIYF. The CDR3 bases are TGTGCCAGCAGCGTAACGCCGTCGGGGAGCTCTGGAAACACCATATATTTT.

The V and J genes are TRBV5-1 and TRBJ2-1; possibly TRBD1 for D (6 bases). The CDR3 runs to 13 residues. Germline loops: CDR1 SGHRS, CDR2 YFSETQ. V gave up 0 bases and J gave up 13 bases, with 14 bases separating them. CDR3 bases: TGCGCCAGCAGCTTGGCCGGAGACAGGCCCCAGTTCTTC. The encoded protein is CASSLAGDRPQFF.

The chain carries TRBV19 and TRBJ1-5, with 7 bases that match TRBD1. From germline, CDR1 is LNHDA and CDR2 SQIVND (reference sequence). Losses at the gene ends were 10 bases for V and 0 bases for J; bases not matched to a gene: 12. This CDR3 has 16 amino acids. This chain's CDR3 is CATGAGTVYSNQPQHF. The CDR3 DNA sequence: TGTGCCACGGGAGCCGGGACAGTTTATAGCAATCAGCCCCAGCATTTT.

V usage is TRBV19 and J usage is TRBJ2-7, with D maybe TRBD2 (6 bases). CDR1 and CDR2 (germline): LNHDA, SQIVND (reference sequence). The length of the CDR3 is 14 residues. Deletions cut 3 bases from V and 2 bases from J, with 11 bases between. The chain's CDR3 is CASSMVAEAYEQYF. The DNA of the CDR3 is TGTGCCAGTAGTATGGTAGCGGAAGCCTACGAGCAGTACTTC.

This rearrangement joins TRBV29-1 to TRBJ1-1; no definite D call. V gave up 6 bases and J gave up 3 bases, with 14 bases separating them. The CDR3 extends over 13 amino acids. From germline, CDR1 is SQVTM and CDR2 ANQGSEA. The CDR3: CSVGDGSYTEAFF. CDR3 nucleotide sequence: TGCAGCGTGGGAGACGGATCATACACTGAAGCTTTCTTT.

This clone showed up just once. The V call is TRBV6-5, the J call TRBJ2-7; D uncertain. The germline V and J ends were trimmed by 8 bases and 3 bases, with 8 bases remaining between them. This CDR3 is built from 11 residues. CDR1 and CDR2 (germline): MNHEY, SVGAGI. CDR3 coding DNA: TGTGCCAGCGACACCAACTACGAGCAGTACTTC. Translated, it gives CASDTNYEQYF.

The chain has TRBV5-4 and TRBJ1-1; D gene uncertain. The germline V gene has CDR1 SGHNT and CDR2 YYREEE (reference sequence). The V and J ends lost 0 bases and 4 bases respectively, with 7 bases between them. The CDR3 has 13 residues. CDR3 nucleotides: TGTGCCAGCAGCTTGGCTTTCGTCACTGAAGCTTTCTTT. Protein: CASSLAFVTEAFF.

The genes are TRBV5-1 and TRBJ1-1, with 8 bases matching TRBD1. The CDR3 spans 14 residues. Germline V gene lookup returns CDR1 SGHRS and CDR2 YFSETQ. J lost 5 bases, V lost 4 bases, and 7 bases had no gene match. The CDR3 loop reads CASSLSTGVTEAFF. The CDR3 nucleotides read TGCGCCAGCAGCCTTTCGACAGGGGTTACTGAAGCTTTCTTT.

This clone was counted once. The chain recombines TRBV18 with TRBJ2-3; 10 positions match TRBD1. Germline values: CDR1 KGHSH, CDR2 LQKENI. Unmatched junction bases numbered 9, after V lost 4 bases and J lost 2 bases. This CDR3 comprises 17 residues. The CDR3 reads CASSHQGTGAPTDTQYF. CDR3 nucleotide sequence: TGTGCCAGCTCACACCAAGGGACAGGGGCACCCACAGATACGCAGTATTTT. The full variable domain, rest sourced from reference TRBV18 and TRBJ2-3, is NAGVMQNPRHLVRRRGQEARLRCSPMKGHSHVYWYRQLPEEGLKFMVYLQKENIIDESGMPKERFSAEFPKEGPSILRIQQVVRGDSAAYFCASSHQGTGAPTDTQYFGPGTRLTVL.

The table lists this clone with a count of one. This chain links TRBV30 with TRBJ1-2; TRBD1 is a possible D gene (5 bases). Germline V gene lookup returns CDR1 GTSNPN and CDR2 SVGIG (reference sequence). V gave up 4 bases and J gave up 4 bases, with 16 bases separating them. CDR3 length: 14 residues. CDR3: CAWNLGDYGYGYTF. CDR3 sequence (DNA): TGTGCCTGGAACCTGGGGGACTACGGCTATGGCTACACCTTC.

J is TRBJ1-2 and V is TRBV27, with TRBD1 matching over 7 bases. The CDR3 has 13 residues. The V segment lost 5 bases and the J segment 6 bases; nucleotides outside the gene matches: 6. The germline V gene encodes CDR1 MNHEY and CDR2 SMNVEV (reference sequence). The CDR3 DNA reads TGTGCCAGCAGTCAGACAGGGAGGCATGGCTACACCTTC. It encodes CASSQTGRHGYTF.

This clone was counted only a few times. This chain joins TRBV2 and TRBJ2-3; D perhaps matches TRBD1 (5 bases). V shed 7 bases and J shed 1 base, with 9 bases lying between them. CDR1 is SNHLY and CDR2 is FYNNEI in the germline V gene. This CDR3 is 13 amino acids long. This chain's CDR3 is CASTGRRTDTQYF. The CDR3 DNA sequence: TGTGCCAGCACAGGGCGGCGCACAGATACGCAGTATTTT.

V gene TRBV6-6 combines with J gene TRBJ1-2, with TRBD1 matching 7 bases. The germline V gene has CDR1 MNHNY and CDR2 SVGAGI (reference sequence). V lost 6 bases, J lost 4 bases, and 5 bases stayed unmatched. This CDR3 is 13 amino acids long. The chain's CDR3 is CASSRDSPYGYTF. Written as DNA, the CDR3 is TGTGCCAGCAGCCGGGACAGCCCCTATGGCTACACCTTC.

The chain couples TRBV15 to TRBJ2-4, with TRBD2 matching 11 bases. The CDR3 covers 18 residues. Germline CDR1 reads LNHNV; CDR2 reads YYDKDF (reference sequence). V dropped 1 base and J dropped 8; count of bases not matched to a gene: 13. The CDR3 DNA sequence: TGTGCCACCAGCAGAGGGGCTAGCGGGGGGTATTATAAGGACATTCAGTACTTC. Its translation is CATSRGASGGYYKDIQYF.

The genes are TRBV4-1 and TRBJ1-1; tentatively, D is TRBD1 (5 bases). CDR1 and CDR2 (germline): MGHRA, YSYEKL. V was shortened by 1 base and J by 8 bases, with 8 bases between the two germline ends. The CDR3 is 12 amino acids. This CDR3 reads CASSQGRGEAFF. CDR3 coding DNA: TGCGCCAGCAGCCAAGGGAGGGGAGAAGCTTTCTTT.

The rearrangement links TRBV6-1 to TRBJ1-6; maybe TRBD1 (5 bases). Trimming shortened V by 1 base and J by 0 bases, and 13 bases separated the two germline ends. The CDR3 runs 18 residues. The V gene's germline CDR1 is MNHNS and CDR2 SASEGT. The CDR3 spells CASSEVGVSFSYNSPLHF. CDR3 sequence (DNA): TGTGCCAGCAGTGAAGTAGGGGTGTCTTTCTCCTATAATTCACCCCTCCACTTT.

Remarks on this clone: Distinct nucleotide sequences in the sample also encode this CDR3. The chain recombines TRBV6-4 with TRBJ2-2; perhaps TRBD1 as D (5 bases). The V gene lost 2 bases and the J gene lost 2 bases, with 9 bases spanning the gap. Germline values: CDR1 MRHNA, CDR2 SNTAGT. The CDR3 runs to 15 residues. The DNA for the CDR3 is TGTGCCAGCAGTGACGGGCAGGGAAACACCGGGGAGCTGTTTTTT. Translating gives CASSDGQGNTGELFF.

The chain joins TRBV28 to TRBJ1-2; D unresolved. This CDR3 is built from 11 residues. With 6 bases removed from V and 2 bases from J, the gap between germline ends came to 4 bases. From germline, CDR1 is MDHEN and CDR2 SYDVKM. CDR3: CASRSNYGYTF. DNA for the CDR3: TGTGCCAGCAGATCAAACTATGGCTACACCTTC.

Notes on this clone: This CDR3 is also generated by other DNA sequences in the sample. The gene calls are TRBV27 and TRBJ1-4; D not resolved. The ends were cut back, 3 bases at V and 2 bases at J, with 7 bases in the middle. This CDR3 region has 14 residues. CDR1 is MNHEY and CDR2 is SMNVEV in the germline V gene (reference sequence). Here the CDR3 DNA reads TGTGCCAGCAGTTTCGGAGGGACTAATGAAAAACTGTTTTTT. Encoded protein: CASSFGGTNEKLFF.

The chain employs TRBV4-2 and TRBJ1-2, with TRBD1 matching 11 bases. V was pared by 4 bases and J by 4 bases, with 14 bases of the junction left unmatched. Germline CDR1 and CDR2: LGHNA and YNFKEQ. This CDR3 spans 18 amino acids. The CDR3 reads CASSLNRDRGSLGYGYTF. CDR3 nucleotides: TGTGCCAGCAGCCTGAACCGGGACAGGGGGAGCCTAGGCTATGGCTACACCTTC.

CDR3 DNA: TGTGCCACCAGGGACAGGGGGATCTATGGCTACACCTTC. Residues: CATRDRGIYGYTF. V gene TRBV6-5 combines with J gene TRBJ1-2; 11 nucleotides align to TRBD1. The V segment lost 10 bases and the J segment 4 bases; nucleotides outside the gene matches: 5. Germline values: CDR1 MNHEY, CDR2 SVGAGI. CDR3 length equals 13 residues.

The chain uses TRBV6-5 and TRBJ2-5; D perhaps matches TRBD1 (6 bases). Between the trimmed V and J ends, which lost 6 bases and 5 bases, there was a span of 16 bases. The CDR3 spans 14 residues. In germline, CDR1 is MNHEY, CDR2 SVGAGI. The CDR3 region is CASRRTASWETQYF. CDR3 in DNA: TGTGCCAGCAGGAGGACAGCGTCCTGGGAGACCCAGTACTTC.